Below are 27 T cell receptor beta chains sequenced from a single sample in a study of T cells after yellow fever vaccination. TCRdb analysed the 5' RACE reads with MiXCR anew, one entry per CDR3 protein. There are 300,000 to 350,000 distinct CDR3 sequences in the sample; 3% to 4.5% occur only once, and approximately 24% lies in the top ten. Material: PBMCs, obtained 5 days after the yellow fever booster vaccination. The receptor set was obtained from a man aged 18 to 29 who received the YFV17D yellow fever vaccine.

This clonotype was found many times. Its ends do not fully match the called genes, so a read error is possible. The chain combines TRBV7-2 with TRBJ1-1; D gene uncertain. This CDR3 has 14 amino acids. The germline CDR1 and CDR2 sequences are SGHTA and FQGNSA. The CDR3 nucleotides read TGTGCCAGCAGTTTAGGGCACCAGAACACTGAAGCTTTCTTT. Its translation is CASSLGHQNTEAFF.

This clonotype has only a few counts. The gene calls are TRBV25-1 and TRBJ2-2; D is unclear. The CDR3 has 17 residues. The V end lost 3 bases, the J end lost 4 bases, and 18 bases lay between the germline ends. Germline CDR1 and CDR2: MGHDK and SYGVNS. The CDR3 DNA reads TGTGCCAGCAGTGAGCCCCATGGACGGGCAGGCACCGGGGAGCTGTTTTTT. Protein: CASSEPHGRAGTGELFF.

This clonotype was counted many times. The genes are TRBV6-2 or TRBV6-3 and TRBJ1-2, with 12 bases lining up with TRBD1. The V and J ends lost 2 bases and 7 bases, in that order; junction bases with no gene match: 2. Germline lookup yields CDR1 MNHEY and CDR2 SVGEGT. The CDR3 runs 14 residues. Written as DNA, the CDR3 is TGTGCCAGCAGTTACGGGACAGGGGGCTTTGGCTACACCTTC. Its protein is CASSYGTGGFGYTF.

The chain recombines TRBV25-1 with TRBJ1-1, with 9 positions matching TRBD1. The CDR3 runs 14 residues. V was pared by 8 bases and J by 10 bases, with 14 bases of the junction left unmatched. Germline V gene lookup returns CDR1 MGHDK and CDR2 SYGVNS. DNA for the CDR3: TGTGCCAGCGGTTCTCCCCGGGACAGGGATCGAGCTTTCTTT. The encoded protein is CASGSPRDRDRAFF.

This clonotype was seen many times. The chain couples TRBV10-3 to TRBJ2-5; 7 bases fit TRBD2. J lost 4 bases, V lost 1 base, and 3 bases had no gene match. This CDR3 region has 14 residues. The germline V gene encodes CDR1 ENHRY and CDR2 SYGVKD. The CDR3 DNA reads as TGTGCCATCAGTGAGTGGGAGGGCGGAGAGACCCAGTACTTC. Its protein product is CAISEWEGGETQYF.

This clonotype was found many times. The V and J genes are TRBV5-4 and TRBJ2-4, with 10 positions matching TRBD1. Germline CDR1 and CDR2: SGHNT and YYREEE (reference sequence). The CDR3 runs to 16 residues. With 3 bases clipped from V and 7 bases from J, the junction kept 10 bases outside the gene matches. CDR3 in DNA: TGTGCCAGCAGCTATGGACAGGGGGGGTCTGGGAACATTCAGTACTTC. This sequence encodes CASSYGQGGSGNIQYF.

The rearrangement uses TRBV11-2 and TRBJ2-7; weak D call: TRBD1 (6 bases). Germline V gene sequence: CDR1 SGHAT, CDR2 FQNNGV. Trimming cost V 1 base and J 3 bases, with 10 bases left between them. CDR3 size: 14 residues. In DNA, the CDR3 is TGTGCCAGCAGCTTAGTTAGACAGGACTACGAGCAGTACTTC. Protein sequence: CASSLVRQDYEQYF.

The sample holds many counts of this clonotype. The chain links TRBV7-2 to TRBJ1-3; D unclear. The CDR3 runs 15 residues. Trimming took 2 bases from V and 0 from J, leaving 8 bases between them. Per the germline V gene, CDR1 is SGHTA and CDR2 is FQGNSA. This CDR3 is CASSLRGSSGNTIYF. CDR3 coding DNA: TGTGCCAGCAGCTTACGAGGGAGCTCTGGAAACACCATATATTTT.

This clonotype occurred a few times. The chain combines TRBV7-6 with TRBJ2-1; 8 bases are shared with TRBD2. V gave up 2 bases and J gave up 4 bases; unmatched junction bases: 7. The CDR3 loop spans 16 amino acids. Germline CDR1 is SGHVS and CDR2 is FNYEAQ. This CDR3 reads CASSLSSSGRYNEQFF. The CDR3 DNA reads TGTGCCAGCAGCTTATCTTCTAGCGGGCGATACAATGAGCAGTTCTTC. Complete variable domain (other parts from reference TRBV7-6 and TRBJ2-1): GAGVSQSPRYKVTKRGQDVALRCDPISGHVSLYWYRQALGQGPEFLTYFNYEAQQDKSGLPNDRFSAERPEGSISTLTIQRTEQRDSAMYRCASSLSSSGRYNEQFFGPGTRLTVL.

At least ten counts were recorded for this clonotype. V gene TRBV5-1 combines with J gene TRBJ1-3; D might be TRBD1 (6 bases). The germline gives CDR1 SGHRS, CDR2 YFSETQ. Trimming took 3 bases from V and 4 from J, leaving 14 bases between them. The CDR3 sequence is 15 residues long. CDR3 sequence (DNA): TGCGCCAGCAGCTCGCCCTCAGGGGACGGAAACACCATATATTTT. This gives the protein CASSSPSGDGNTIYF.

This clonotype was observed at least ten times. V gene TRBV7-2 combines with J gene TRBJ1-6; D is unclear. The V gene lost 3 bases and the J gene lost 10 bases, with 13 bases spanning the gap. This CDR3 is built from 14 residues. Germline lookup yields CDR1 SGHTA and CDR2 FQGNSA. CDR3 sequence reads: CASSFPMVGSPLHF. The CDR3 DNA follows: TGTGCCAGCAGCTTCCCAATGGTAGGGTCACCCCTCCACTTT.

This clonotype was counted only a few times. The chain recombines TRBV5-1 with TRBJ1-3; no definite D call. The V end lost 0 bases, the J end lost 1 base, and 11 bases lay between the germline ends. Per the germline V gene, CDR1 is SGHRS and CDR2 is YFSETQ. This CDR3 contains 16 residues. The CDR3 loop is CASSLEAGGSGNTIYF. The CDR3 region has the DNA TGCGCCAGCAGCTTGGAGGCCGGAGGGTCTGGAAACACCATATATTTT. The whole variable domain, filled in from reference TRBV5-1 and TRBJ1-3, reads KAGVTQTPRYLIKTRGQQVTLSCSPISGHRSVSWYQQTPGQGLQFLFEYFSETQRNKGNFPGRFSGRQFSNSRSEMNVSTLELGDSALYLCASSLEAGGSGNTIYFGEGSWLTVV.

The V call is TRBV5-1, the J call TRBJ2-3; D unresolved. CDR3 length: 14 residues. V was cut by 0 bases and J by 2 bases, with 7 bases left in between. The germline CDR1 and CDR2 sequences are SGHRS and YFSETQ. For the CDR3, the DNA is TGCGCCAGCAGCTTGGGGGTCCCCACAGATACGCAGTATTTT. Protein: CASSLGVPTDTQYF.

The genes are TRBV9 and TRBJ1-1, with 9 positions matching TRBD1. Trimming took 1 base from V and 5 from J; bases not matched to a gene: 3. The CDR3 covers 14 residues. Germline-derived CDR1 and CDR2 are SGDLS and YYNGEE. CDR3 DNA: TGTGCCAGCAGCGTAACAGGGGGCTGGACTGAAGCTTTCTTT. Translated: CASSVTGGWTEAFF.

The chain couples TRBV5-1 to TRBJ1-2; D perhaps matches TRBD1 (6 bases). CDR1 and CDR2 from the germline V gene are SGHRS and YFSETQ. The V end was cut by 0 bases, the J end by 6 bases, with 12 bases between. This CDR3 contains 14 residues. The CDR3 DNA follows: TGCGCCAGCAGCTTGGGGGGGCCTGAGGATGGCTACACCTTC. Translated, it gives CASSLGGPEDGYTF.

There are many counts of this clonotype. The CDR3 DNA reads as TGTGCCAGCTCTCTTTGGGAGAACACTGAAGCTTTCTTT. It yields the protein CASSLWENTEAFF. This chain joins TRBV12-3 or TRBV12-4 and TRBJ1-1; D uncertain. The V end was cut by 8 bases, the J end by 1 base, with 11 bases between. CDR3 length: 13 residues.

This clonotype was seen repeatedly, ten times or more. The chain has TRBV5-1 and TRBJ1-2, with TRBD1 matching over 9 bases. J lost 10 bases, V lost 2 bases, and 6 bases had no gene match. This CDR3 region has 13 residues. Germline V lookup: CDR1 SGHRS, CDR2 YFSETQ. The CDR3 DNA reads TGCGCCAGCAGCTTTGGGGACAGGGCTGCCTACACCTTC. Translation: CASSFGDRAAYTF.

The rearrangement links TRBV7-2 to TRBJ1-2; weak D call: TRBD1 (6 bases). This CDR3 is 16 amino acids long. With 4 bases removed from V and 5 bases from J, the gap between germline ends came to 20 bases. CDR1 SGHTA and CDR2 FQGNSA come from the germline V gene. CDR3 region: CASSSPSRGWGYGYTF. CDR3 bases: TGTGCCAGCAGCTCGCCTAGCAGGGGATGGGGGTATGGCTACACCTTC.

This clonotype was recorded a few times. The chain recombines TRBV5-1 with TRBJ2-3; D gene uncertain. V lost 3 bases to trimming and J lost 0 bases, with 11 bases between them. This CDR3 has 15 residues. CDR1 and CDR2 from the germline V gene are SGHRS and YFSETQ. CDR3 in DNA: TGCGCCAGCAGCTGGCAGACTTCTAGCACAGATACGCAGTATTTT. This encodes CASSWQTSSTDTQYF.

The CDR3 here is CASSPKGVLDTDTQYF. In DNA, the CDR3 is TGTGCCAGCAGCCCAAAGGGAGTCTTAGACACAGATACGCAGTATTTT. The gene calls are TRBV7-9 and TRBJ2-3; D possibly corresponds to TRBD2 (5 bases). Germline values: CDR1 SEHNR, CDR2 FQNEAQ (reference sequence). This CDR3 is built from 16 residues. V lost 5 bases and J lost 2, with 17 bases in between.

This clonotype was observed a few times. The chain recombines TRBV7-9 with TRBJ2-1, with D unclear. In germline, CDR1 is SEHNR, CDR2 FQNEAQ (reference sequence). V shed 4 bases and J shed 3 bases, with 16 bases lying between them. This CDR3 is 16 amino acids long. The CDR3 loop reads CASSSGGLTFYNEQFF. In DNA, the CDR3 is TGTGCCAGCAGCTCCGGCGGCTTGACCTTCTACAATGAGCAGTTCTTC. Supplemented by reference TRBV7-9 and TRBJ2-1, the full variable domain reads DTGVSQNPRHKITKRGQNVTFRCDPISEHNRLYWYRQTLGQGPEFLTYFQNEAQLEKSRLLSDRFSAERPKGSFSTLEIQRTEQGDSAMYLCASSSGGLTFYNEQFFGPGTRLTVL.

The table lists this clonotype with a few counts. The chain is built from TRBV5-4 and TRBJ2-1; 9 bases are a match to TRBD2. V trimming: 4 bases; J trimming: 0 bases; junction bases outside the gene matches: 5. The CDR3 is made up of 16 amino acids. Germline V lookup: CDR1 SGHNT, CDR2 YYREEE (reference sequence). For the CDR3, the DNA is TGTGCCAGCAGCAGCGGCGGGGGGGCCTCCTACAATGAGCAGTTCTTC. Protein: CASSSGGGASYNEQFF.

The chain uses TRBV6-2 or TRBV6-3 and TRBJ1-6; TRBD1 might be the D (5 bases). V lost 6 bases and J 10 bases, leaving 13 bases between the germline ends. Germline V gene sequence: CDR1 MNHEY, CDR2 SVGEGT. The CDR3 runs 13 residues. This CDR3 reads CASRAQGDSPLHF. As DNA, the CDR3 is TGTGCCAGCAGAGCACAAGGGGACTCACCCCTCCACTTT.

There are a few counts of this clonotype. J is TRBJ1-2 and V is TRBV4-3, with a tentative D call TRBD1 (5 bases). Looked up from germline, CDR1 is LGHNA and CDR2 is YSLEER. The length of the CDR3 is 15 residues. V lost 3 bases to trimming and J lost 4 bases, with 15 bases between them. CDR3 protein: CASSQAMGTGYGYTF. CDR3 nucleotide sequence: TGCGCCAGCAGCCAGGCCATGGGGACGGGCTATGGCTACACCTTC.

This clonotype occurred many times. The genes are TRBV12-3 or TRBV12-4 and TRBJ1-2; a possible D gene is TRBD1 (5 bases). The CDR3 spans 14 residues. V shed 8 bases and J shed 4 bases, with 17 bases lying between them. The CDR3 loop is CASSPGGGGYGYTF. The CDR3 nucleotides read TGTGCCAGCTCCCCCGGCGGGGGTGGCTATGGCTACACCTTC.

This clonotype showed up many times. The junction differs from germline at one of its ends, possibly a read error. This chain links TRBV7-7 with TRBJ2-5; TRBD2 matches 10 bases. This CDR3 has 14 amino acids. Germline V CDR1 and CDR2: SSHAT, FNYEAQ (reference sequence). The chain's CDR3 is CASSSSGGSETQYF. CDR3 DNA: TGTGCTAGCAGCTCTAGCGGGGGATCAGAGACCCAGTACTTC. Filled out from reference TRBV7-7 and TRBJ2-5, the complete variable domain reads GAGVSQSPRYKVTKRGQDVTLRCDPISSHATLYWYQQALGQGPEFLTYFNYEAQPDKSGLPSDRFSAERPEGSISTLTIQRTEQRDSAMYRCASSSSGGSETQYFGPGTRLLVL.

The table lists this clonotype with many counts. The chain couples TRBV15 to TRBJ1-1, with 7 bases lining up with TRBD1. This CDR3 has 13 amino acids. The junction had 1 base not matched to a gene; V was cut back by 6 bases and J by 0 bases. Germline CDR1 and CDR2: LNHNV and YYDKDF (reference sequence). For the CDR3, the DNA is TGTGCCACCAGGGACAGGCTGAACACTGAAGCTTTCTTT. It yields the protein CATRDRLNTEAFF.